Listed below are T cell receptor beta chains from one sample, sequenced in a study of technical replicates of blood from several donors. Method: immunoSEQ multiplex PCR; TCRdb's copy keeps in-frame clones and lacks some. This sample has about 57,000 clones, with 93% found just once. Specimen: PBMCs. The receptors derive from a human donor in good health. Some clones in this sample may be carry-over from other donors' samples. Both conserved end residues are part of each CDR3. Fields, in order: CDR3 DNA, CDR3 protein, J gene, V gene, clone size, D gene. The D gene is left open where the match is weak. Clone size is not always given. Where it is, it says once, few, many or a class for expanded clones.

CDR3 DNA: TGTGCCAGCAGCTTAGTTCTTCCGGGACAGATCAACACCGGGGAGCTGTTTTTT
CDR3 protein: CASSLVLPGQINTGELFF
J gene: TRBJ2-2
V gene: TRBV7-6
clone size: -
D gene: TRBD1

CDR3 DNA: TGTGCCAGCAGTTTGCTTCGGACAGGGAACACTGAAGCTTTCTTT
CDR3 protein: CASSLLRTGNTEAFF
J gene: TRBJ1-1
V gene: TRBV27
clone size: -
D gene: TRBD1

CDR3 DNA: TGTGCCAGTAGTACCCCTCGGGGAGGCACTGAAGCTTTCTTT
CDR3 protein: CASSTPRGGTEAFF
J gene: TRBJ1-1
V gene: TRBV19
clone size: -
D gene: -

CDR3 DNA: TGTGCCAGCAGCGCCGCGGGGGGTTTCTACGAGCAGTACTTC
CDR3 protein: CASSAAGGFYEQYF
J gene: TRBJ2-7
V gene: TRBV11-2
clone size: -
D gene: TRBD2

CDR3 DNA: TGCGCCAGCAGCCAAGGGGGCTCGGACAGGAGCCCTTCGAACACCGGGGAGCTGTTTTTT
CDR3 protein: CASSQGGSDRSPSNTGELFF
J gene: TRBJ2-2
V gene: TRBV4-3
clone size: -
D gene: TRBD1

CDR3 DNA: TGTGCCAGTAGTTTGACAGGGGGTTCCTACGAGCAGTACTTC
CDR3 protein: CASSLTGGSYEQYF
J gene: TRBJ2-7
V gene: TRBV19
clone size: once
D gene: TRBD1

CDR3 DNA: TGTGCCAGTATCAAGGGGGATACGCAGTATTTT
CDR3 protein: CASIKGDTQYF
J gene: TRBJ2-3
V gene: TRBV19
clone size: -
D gene: -

CDR3 DNA: TGTGCCAGCCCTACCACAGGGTTTCGGGAGCAGTACTTC
CDR3 protein: CASPTTGFREQYF
J gene: TRBJ2-7
V gene: TRBV9
clone size: -
D gene: -

CDR3 DNA: TGTGCCACCAGCTGGGGAGGGGGGGATACGCAGTATTTT
CDR3 protein: CATSWGGGDTQYF
J gene: TRBJ2-3
V gene: TRBV15
clone size: -
D gene: -

CDR3 DNA: TGTGCCAGCAGCTTACTCGGGGGGGCCAATGAGCAGTTCTTC
CDR3 protein: CASSLLGGANEQFF
J gene: TRBJ2-1
V gene: TRBV7-3
clone size: -
D gene: TRBD2

CDR3 DNA: TGTGCCAGCAGCACTAGCGGGGGCAGCACAGATACGCAGTATTTT
CDR3 protein: CASSTSGGSTDTQYF
J gene: TRBJ2-3
V gene: TRBV9
clone size: -
D gene: TRBD2

CDR3 DNA: TGTGCCAGCAGCCTCGACAGGCGCGAGCAGTTCTTC
CDR3 protein: CASSLDRREQFF
J gene: TRBJ2-1
V gene: TRBV27
clone size: -
D gene: -

CDR3 DNA: TGTGCCAGCAGCCTTAGACTAGCGGGAGGGCGGTTTAATGAGCAGTTCTTC
CDR3 protein: CASSLRLAGGRFNEQFF
J gene: TRBJ2-1
V gene: TRBV9
clone size: -
D gene: TRBD2

CDR3 DNA: TGTGCCAGCTCACCCCGGGATAGCGGGATAAGACATAGCACAGATACGCAGTATTTT
CDR3 protein: CASSPRDSGIRHSTDTQYF
J gene: TRBJ2-3
V gene: TRBV18
clone size: -
D gene: TRBD2

CDR3 DNA: TGCGCCAGCAGCTCCGGACAGGGTGGGGACATTCAGTACTTC
CDR3 protein: CASSSGQGGDIQYF
J gene: TRBJ2-4
V gene: TRBV5-1
clone size: medium-sized
D gene: TRBD1

CDR3 DNA: TGCAGCGCCCCCAGAGGACAGGTCTCCTACGAGCAGTACTTC
CDR3 protein: CSAPRGQVSYEQYF
J gene: TRBJ2-7
V gene: TRBV29-1
clone size: -
D gene: TRBD1

CDR3 DNA: TGTGCCAGCAGTGGACGACAGGCGCAATTCTACAATGAGCAGTTCTTC
CDR3 protein: CASSGRQAQFYNEQFF
J gene: TRBJ2-1
V gene: TRBV6-1
clone size: -
D gene: -

CDR3 DNA: TGTGCCAGCAGTATATGGCAGGGTTATGGCTACACCTTC
CDR3 protein: CASSIWQGYGYTF
J gene: TRBJ1-2
V gene: TRBV6-1
clone size: -
D gene: -

CDR3 DNA: TGCGCCAGCAGCTCCCGACCCAAGCGGGAGATCTACGGTGAGCAGTTCTTC
CDR3 protein: CASSSRPKREIYGEQFF
J gene: TRBJ2-1
V gene: TRBV5-1
clone size: -
D gene: TRBD2

CDR3 DNA: TGTGCCAGCAGTTCAACAGGATTCTGGAATTCACCCCTCCACTTT
CDR3 protein: CASSSTGFWNSPLHF
J gene: TRBJ1-6
V gene: TRBV28
clone size: -
D gene: -

CDR3 DNA: TGCAGTGCTAGGGGCGGGGCCGAGCAGTACTTC
CDR3 protein: CSARGGAEQYF
J gene: TRBJ2-7
V gene: TRBV20-1
clone size: -
D gene: -

CDR3 DNA: TGCGCCAGCAGCCAAGATCGAGCGGGAGGTCGTGAGACCCAGTACTTC
CDR3 protein: CASSQDRAGGRETQYF
J gene: TRBJ2-5
V gene: TRBV4-1
clone size: -
D gene: TRBD2

CDR3 DNA: TGTGCCAGCAGCGAGGGACTAGCGGGGTACCAAGAGACCCAGTACTTC
CDR3 protein: CASSEGLAGYQETQYF
J gene: TRBJ2-5
V gene: TRBV9
clone size: -
D gene: TRBD2